This paragraph covers one T cell receptor beta chain sequence. The data derive from a study of CD8 T cells in Susac syndrome. Random hexamers were used to reverse transcribe an amount of about 0.45 to 1 ug RNA. TCRdb called the immunoSEQ multiplex PCR reads again in MiXCR, with one record for every CDR3 protein. The table includes more than 150,000 distinct CDR3 sequences, more than 90% detected once. The healthy controls were matched to patients by age and sex. Material: CD4+ T cells from PBMCs. This clonotype originated in a human donor in good health.

CDR3 in amino acids: CSSGGQGGYGYTF. The DNA of the CDR3 is TGCAGCTCTGGGGGGCAGGGCGGCTATGGCTACACCTTC. The V gene is TRBV29-1, the J gene TRBJ1-2, with D possibly matching TRBD1 (6 bases). CDR3 length equals 13 residues. The germline V gene has CDR1 SQVTM and CDR2 ANQGSEA. V lost 8 bases and J lost 4, with 17 bases in between.